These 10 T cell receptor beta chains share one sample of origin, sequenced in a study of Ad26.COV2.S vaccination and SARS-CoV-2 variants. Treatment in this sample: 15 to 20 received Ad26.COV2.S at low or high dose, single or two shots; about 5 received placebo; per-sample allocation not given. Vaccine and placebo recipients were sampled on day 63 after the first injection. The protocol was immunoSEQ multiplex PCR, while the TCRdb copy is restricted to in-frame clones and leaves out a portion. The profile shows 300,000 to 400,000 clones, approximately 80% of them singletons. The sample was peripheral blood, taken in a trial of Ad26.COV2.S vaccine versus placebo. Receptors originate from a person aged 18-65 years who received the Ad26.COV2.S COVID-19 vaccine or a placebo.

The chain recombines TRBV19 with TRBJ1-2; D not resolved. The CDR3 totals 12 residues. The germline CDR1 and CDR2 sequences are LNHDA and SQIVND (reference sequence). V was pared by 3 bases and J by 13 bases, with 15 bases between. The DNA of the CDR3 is TGTGCCAGTAGTATGGGGTCGGATCGGCGCACCTTC. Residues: CASSMGSDRRTF.

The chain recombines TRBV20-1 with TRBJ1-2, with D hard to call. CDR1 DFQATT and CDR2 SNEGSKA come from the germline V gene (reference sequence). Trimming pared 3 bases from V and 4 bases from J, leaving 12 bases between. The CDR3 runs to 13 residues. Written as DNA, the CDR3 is TGCAGTGCTAGTGGATACGGGTCCTATGGCTACACCTTC. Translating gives CSASGYGSYGYTF.

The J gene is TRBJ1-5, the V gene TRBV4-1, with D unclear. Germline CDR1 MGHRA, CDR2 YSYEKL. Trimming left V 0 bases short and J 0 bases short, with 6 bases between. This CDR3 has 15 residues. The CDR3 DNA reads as TGCGCCAGCAGCCAAGATCTACGTAGCAATCAGCCCCAGCATTTT. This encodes CASSQDLRSNQPQHF.

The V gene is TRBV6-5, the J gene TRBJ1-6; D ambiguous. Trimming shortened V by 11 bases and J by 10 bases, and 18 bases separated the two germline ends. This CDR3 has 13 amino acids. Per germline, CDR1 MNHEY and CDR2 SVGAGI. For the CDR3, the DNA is TGTGCCGTCAGTCCCGGGGTGGGATCACCCCTCCACTTT. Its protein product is CAVSPGVGSPLHF.

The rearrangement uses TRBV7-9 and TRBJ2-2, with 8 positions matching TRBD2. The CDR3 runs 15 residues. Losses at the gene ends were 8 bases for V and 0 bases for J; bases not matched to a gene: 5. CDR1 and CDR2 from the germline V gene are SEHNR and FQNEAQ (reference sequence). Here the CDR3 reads CASCCGGPNTGELFF. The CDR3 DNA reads TGTGCCAGCTGCTGCGGGGGGCCGAACACCGGGGAGCTGTTTTTT.

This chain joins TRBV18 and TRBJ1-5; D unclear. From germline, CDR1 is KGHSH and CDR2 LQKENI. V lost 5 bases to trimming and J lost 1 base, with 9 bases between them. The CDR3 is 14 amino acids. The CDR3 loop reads CASSADISNQPQHF. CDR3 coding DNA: TGTGCCAGCTCAGCTGATATCAGCAATCAGCCCCAGCATTTT.

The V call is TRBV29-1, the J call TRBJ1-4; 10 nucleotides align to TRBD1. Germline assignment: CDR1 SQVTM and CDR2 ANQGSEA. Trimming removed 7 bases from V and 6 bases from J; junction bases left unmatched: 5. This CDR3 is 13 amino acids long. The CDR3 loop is CSARQGADEKLFF. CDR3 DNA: TGCAGCGCACGACAGGGGGCTGATGAAAAACTGTTTTTT.

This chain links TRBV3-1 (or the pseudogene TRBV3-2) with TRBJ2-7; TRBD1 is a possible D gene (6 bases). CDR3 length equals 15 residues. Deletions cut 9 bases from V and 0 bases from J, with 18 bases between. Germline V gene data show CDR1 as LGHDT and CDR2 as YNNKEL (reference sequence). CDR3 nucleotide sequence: TGTGCCAGGGACAGTCGCCGACAATGCTCCTACGAGCAGTACTTC. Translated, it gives CARDSRRQCSYEQYF.

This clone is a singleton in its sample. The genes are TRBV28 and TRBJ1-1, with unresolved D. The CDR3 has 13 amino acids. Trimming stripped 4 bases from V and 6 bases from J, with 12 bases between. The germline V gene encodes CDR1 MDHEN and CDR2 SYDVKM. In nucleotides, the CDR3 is TGTGCCAGCAGTTCCCCAGGCCAGGCTGAAGCTTTCTTT. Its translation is CASSSPGQAEAFF.

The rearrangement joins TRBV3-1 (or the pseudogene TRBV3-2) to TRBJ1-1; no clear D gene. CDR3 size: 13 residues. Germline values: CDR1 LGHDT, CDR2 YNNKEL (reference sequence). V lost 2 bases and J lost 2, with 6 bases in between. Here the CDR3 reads CASSQRENTEAFF. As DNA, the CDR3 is TGTGCCAGCAGCCAACGGGAAAACACTGAAGCTTTCTTT.